Sequencing of this TCR beta chain was carried out in a study of cytomegalovirus exposure and HLA in healthy donors. The PCR ran on 60 Vbeta and 13 Jbeta primers. Method: immunoSEQ multiplex PCR; TCRdb's copy keeps in-frame clones and lacks some. This sample has 150,000 to 180,000 clones, with about 70% found just once. Germline CDR1 is SGHTA and CDR2 is FQGNSA. CDR3 length: 15 residues. V was clipped by 5 bases and J by 2 bases; unmatched bases: 9. The chain employs TRBV7-2 and TRBJ2-7, with TRBD1 matching over 7 bases. The source is a man aged 18 to 35 in good health and CMV-seronegative. Specimen: PBMCs. In nucleotides, the CDR3 is TGTGCCAGCAGCGTAAAGACAGGGCAGACCTACGAGCAGTACTTC. Translated: CASSVKTGQTYEQYF.